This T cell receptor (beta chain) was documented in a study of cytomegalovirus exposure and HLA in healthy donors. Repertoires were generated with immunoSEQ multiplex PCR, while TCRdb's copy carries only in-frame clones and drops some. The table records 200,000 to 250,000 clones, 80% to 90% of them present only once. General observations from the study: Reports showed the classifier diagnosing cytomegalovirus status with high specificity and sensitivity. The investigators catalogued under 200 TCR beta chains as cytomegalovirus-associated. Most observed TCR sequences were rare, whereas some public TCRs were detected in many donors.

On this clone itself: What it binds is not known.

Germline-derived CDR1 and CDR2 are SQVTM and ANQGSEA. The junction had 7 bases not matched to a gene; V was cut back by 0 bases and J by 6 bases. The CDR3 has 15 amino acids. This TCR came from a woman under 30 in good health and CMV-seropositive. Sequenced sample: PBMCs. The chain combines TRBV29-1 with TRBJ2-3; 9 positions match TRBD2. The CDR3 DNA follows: TGCAGCGTTGAAGAGGCTAGCGGGATTGGTGATACGCAGTATTTT. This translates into CSVEEASGIGDTQYF.